The clone carrying this T cell receptor (beta chain) is a singleton in its sample. The CDR3 spans 13 residues. CDR1 KGHSH and CDR2 LQKENI come from the germline V gene. With 2 bases clipped from V and 4 bases from J, the junction kept 2 bases outside the gene matches. The data were taken from a study of T cells after somatic rescue of genetic block. Assay: immunoSEQ multiplex PCR; the TCRdb copy retains only in-frame clones and omits some. Here the sample spans 67,000 or so clones, roughly 90% being singletons. This chain joins TRBV18 and TRBJ2-7; TRBD1 aligns across 7 bases. The sample comprised peripheral blood mononuclear cells (PBMCs). This receptor was identified in a man under 40. The DNA for the CDR3 is TGTGCCAGCTCACCAAGGGGGCAATACGAGCAGTACTTC. Amino acid sequence: CASSPRGQYEQYF. The whole variable domain, remainder taken from reference TRBV18 and TRBJ2-7, is NAGVMQNPRHLVRRRGQEARLRCSPMKGHSHVYWYRQLPEEGLKFMVYLQKENIIDESGMPKERFSAEFPKEGPSILRIQQVVRGDSAAYFCASSPRGQYEQYFGPGTRLTVT.